This TCR beta chain was obtained from a study of control samples from healthy donors and cancer patients. This CDR3 contains 12 residues. The V end was cut by 6 bases, the J end by 7 bases, with 13 bases between. Sequencing used immunoSEQ multiplex PCR; TCRdb keeps in-frame clones, though not all of them. The data show 150,000 to 200,000 clones, 90% to 95% seen once. The clonotype originates from a woman aged 40 to 50 in good health. Sequenced sample: blood. V gene TRBV12-3 or TRBV12-4 combines with J gene TRBJ2-7; D is perhaps TRBD2 (5 bases). As DNA, the CDR3 is TGTGCCAGCAGCCTCGGAGGTGGGGAGCAGTACTTC. As protein: CASSLGGGEQYF.